This TCR beta chain was retrieved from a study of T cells in Graves' hyperthyroidism and ophthalmopathy. Study-level information: Once the initial diagnosis was made, peripheral blood was obtained before any treatment.

This CDR3 comprises 14 residues. Germline-derived CDR1 and CDR2 are MNHNS and SASEGT. V was trimmed by 2 bases and J by 4 bases, leaving 11 bases between them. This clonotype was seen at least ten times. Its antigen is unknown. The CDR3 regions of TCR beta were amplified from RNA transcripts. The HTBI primer set was used in a first-round RT-PCR of the TCR CDR3. Each CDR3 protein is one row after TCRdb ran MiXCR on the multiplex PCR reads. Of hundreds of thousands of distinct CDR3 sequences listed, 24% are singletons. Findings of the study overall: Ophthalmopathy was separated from stable hyperthyroidism by a 13 V-J model. Onset of ophthalmopathy came a median around 7.1 months after the model predicted it. Blood also held most thyroid clonotypes expanded beyond 0.001.

The V gene is TRBV6-1, the J gene TRBJ1-2, with D perhaps matching TRBD1 (6 bases). Sequencing used blood. The sequence was obtained from a young woman with Graves' ophthalmopathy. CDR3 residues: CASSEYAGAYGYTF. The CDR3 DNA reads as TGTGCCAGCAGTGAATATGCAGGGGCCTATGGCTACACCTTC.